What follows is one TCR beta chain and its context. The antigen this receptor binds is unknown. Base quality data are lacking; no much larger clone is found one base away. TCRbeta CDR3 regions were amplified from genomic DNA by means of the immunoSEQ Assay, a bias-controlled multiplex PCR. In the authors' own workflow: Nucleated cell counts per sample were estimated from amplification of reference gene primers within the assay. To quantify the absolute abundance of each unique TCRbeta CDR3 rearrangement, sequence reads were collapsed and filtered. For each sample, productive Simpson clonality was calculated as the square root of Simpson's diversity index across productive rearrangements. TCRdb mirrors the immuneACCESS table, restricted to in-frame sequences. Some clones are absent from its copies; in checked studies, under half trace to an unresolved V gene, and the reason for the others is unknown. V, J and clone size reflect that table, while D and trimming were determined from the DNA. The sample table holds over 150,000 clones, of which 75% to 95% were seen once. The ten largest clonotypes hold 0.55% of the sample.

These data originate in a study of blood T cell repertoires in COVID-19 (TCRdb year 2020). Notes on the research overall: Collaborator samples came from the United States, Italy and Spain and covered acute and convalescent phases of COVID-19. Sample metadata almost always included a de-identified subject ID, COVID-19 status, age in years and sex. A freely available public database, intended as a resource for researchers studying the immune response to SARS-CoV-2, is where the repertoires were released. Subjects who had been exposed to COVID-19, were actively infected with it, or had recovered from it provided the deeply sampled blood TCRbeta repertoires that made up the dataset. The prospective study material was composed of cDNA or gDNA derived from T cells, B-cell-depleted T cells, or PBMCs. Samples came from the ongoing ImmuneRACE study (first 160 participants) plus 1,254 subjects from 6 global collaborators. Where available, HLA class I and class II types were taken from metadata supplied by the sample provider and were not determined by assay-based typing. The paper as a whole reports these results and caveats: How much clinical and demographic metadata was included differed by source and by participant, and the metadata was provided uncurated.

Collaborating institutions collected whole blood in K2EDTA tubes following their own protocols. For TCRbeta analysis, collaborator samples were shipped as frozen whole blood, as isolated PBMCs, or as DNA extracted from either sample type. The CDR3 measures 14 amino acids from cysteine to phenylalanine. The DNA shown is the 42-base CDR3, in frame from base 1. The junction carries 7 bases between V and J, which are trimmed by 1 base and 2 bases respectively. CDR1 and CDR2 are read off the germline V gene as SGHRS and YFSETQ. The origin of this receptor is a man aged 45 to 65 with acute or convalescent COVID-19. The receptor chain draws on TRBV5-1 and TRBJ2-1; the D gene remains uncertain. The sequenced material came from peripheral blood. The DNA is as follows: TGCGCCAGCAGCTTGACAGCAGCCTACAATGAGCAGTTCTTC. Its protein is CASSLTAAYNEQFF.